A single T cell receptor beta chain is shown here with its context. One entry per CDR3 protein results from TCRdb running MiXCR on the 5' RACE reads. The table shows roughly 57,000 distinct CDR3 sequences, with 9% to 15% occurring only once. Trimming cost V 0 bases and J 1 base, with 16 bases left between them. CDR3 length equals 19 residues. Germline lookup yields CDR1 MNHEY and CDR2 SVGAGI. These data come from a study of early T cells in non-severe SARS-CoV-2 infection. This chain connects TRBV6-5 to TRBJ1-6, with a tentative D call TRBD1 (6 bases). The sequence was obtained from an adult who was a healthcare worker with PCR-confirmed SARS-CoV-2 infection or an uninfected control (not recorded which). The sample was whole blood, taken at baseline. The CDR3 protein is CASSYSLRGRGSYNSPLHF. Written as DNA, the CDR3 is TGTGCCAGCAGTTACTCGTTGAGGGGGAGGGGGTCCTATAATTCACCCCTCCACTTT.